The 4 T cell receptor beta chains reported below all come from one sample, sequenced in a study of Ad26.COV2.S vaccination and SARS-CoV-2 variants. Described treatment: 19 received Ad26.COV2.S at low or high dose, single or two shots; a few received placebo; per-sample allocation not given. The study sampled participants on day 63 after the first vaccine or placebo injection. TCRdb keeps only in-frame clones here, not all; method: immunoSEQ multiplex PCR. The table lists about 440,000 clones, 90% of them singletons. Sequencing used peripheral blood, obtained in a trial of Ad26.COV2.S vaccine versus placebo. These receptor sequences come from a person aged 18-65 years who received the Ad26.COV2.S COVID-19 vaccine or a placebo.

This chain links TRBV20-1 with TRBJ2-5; D not certain. The CDR3 contains 11 residues. The V gene's germline CDR1 is DFQATT and CDR2 SNEGSKA (reference sequence). V lost 7 bases and J lost 5, with 11 bases in between. CDR3 sequence: CSEGIEETQYF. The CDR3 bases are TGCAGTGAAGGGATCGAGGAGACCCAGTACTTC.

The rearrangement joins TRBV20-1 to TRBJ1-1; TRBD1 is a possible D gene (6 bases). CDR1 is DFQATT, CDR2 SNEGSKA, per germline (reference sequence). The V end was cut by 6 bases, the J end by 8 bases, with 13 bases between. This CDR3 is 11 amino acids long. The CDR3 is CSARRQEEAFF. Here the CDR3 DNA reads TGCAGTGCCCGAAGACAGGAAGAAGCTTTCTTT.

J is TRBJ1-4 and V is TRBV18; D is ambiguous. V gave up 6 bases and J gave up 4 bases, with 9 bases separating them. Germline CDR1 is KGHSH and CDR2 is LQKENI. The CDR3 is 13 residues long. CDR3 loop: CASSLVINEKLFF. DNA of the CDR3: TGTGCCAGCTCCCTCGTGATTAATGAAAAACTGTTTTTT.

The V call is TRBV9, the J call TRBJ2-4; D might be TRBD1 (6 bases). With 0 bases removed from V and 4 bases from J, the gap between germline ends came to 11 bases. Germline assignment: CDR1 SGDLS and CDR2 YYNGEE. The CDR3 runs 15 residues. CDR3 sequence (DNA): TGTGCCAGCAGCGTAGATGTGGACAGTAAAAACATTCAGTACTTC. Translating gives CASSVDVDSKNIQYF. Drawing the rest from reference TRBV9 and TRBJ2-4, the complete variable domain is DSGVTQTPKHLITATGQRVTLRCSPRSGDLSVYWYQQSLDQGLQFLIQYYNGEERAKGNILERFSAQQFPDLHSELNLSSLELGDSALYFCASSVDVDSKNIQYFGAGTRLSVL.